This T cell receptor beta chain was obtained from a study of blood T cell repertoires in COVID-19. The overall study: The United States, Italy and Spain supplied acute and convalescent COVID-19 samples. T cells, B-cell-depleted T cells, or PBMCs provided the cDNA or gDNA that served as material.

Original data processing: Nucleated cell counts were estimated from reference gene primer amplification. The protocol was immunoSEQ multiplex PCR, while the TCRdb copy is restricted to in-frame clones and leaves out a portion. The V and J calls and clone size come from that table; D and trimming were worked out from the DNA. Seen here are some 150,000 clones, around nine tenths observed once, and the top ten hold about 1.5%. The ends were cut back, 1 base at V and 5 bases at J, with 8 bases in the middle. Per the germline V gene, CDR1 is LGHDT and CDR2 is YNNKEL (reference sequence). This CDR3 has 13 amino acids.

Sequences were obtained from peripheral blood. This chain uses TRBV3-1 (or the pseudogene TRBV3-2) with TRBJ1-2; D not certain. This sequence was found in an older woman with acute or convalescent COVID-19. CDR3 sequence: CASSQAFSYGYTF. In DNA, the CDR3 is TGTGCCAGCAGCCAAGCGTTCAGTTATGGCTACACCTTC.